This T cell receptor beta chain was recovered during a study of response to subunit inactivated influenza vaccine. Study-level results: A suggestion made by the authors is that each seasonal influenza vaccination recruits few new T cells.

With 7 bases clipped from V and 4 bases from J, the junction kept 12 bases outside the gene matches. There are 17 residues in the CDR3. Germline-derived CDR1 and CDR2 are MNHEY and SMNVEV (reference sequence). One entry per CDR3 protein results from TCRdb running MiXCR on the RT-PCR reads. Of under 800,000 distinct CDR3 sequences detected, approximately 14% appear once; the ten largest clones hold approximately 7%. This clonotype was seen only a few times. No antigen is known for it. The TCR was taken from a man aged 50 to 60 who received an inactivated influenza vaccine. The genes are TRBV27 and TRBJ2-3; 12 bases align to TRBD2. Sample: PBMCs from blood, taken about 14 days before vaccination. The CDR3 DNA follows: TGTGCCAGCAACCGCGAGGGGGCTAGCGGGAGGGCAGATACGCAGTATTTT. Translation gives CASNREGASGRADTQYF.